This T cell receptor beta chain was sequenced for a study of shared clonotypes between healthy human individuals. Study-level results: Sampling was confined to blood; repertoires within tissues likely differ.

Sequencing was performed with immunoSEQ multiplex PCR; in TCRdb, only in-frame clones are kept and a portion is missing. The sample lists 2 million to 2.5 million clones; more than 90% were seen once. Per the germline V gene, CDR1 is SGDLS and CDR2 is YYNGEE. This CDR3 region has 15 residues. V shed 2 bases, J shed 5 bases, and the junction held 2 bases outside the gene matches. Points on this clone: The antigen is undetermined.

The source material was naive CD4+ T cells sorted from blood. Described subset: CD45RA+ positively selected. The clonotype was recovered from a man aged 18 to 29 in good health. The V gene is TRBV9, the J gene TRBJ2-2; TRBD2 aligns across 11 bases. CDR3 DNA sequence: TGTGCCAGCAGCGTTAGCGGGAGGGTTACCGGGGAGCTGTTTTTT. It codes for CASSVSGRVTGELFF.